A single sample is the source of the 2 T cell receptor beta chains below, sequenced in a study of blood T cell repertoires in COVID-19. This table comes from immunoSEQ multiplex PCR, and its TCRdb copy is limited to in-frame clones, with some not included. The sample includes around 260,000 clones, 75% to 95% of them seen just once. What was sequenced was PBMCs or T cells enriched from blood (not recorded which). These receptors all come from a woman in her thirties who had recovered from COVID-19.

This clone was counted between two and nine times. V and J are TRBV11-3 and TRBJ1-2, with 11 bases identical to TRBD1. After removal of 4 bases from V and 13 bases from J, the junction contained 11 bases not matched to a gene. The CDR3 has 14 amino acids. Germline assignment: CDR1 SGHNT and CDR2 YENEEA. The CDR3 sequence is CASSSRRTGGAATF. The CDR3 coding sequence is TGTGCCAGCAGCTCGAGACGGACAGGGGGCGCCGCCACCTTC.

The chain carries TRBV28 and TRBJ1-1, with 7 positions matching TRBD1. V gave up 4 bases and J gave up 0 bases; unmatched junction bases: 11. The length of the CDR3 is 17 residues. From germline, CDR1 is MDHEN and CDR2 SYDVKM. CDR3 sequence (DNA): TGTGCCAGCAGTTACTTCTCGACAGGGACCCTGAACACTGAAGCTTTCTTT. It encodes CASSYFSTGTLNTEAFF.